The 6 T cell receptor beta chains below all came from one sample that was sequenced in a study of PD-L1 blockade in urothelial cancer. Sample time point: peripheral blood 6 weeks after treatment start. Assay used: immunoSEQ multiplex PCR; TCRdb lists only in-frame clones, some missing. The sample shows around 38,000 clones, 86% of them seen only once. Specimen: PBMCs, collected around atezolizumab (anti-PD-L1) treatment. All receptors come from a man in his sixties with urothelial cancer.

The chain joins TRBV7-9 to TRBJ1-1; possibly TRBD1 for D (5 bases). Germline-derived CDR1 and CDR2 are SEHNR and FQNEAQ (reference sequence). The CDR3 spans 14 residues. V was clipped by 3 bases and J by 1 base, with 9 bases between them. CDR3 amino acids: CASSFSRANTEAFF. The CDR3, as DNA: TGTGCCAGCAGCTTTTCCAGGGCGAACACTGAAGCTTTCTTT.

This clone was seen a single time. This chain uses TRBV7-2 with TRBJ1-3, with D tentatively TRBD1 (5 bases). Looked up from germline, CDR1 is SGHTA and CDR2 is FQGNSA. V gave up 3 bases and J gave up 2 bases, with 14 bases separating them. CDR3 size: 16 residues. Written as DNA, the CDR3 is TGTGCCAGCAGCTTGGCAGGGTTGCGTGCTGGAAACACCATATATTTT. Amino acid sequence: CASSLAGLRAGNTIYF. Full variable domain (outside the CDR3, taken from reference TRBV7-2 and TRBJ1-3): GAGVSQSPSNKVTEKGKDVELRCDPISGHTALYWYRQSLGQGLEFLIYFQGNSAPDKSGLPSDRFSAERTGGSVSTLTIQRTQQEDSAVYLCASSLAGLRAGNTIYFGEGSWLTVV.

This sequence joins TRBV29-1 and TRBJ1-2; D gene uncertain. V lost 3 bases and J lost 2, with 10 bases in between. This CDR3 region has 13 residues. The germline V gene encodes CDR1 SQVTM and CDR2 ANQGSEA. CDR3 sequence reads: CSVESEVNYGYTF. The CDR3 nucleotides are TGCAGCGTTGAGTCAGAAGTCAACTATGGCTACACCTTC.

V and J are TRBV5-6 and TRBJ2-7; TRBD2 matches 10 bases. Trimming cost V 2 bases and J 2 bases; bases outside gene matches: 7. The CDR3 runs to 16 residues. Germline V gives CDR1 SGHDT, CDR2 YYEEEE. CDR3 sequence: CASSLRLAGVPYEQYF. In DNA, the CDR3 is TGTGCCAGCAGCTTAAGACTAGCGGGTGTTCCCTACGAGCAGTACTTC.

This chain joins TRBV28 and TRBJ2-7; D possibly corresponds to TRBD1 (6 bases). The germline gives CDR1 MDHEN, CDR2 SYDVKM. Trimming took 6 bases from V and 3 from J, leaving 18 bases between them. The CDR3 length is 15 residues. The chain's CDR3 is CASSLPQQGSYEQYF. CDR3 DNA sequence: TGTGCCAGCAGCCTTCCTCAGCAGGGGAGCTACGAGCAGTACTTC.

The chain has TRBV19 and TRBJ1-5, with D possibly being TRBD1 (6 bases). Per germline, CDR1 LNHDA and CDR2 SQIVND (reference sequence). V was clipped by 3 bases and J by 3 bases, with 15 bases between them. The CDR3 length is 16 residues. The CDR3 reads CASSIRPTGNNQPQHF. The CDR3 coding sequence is TGTGCCAGTAGTATCCGCCCCACAGGGAACAATCAGCCCCAGCATTTT.